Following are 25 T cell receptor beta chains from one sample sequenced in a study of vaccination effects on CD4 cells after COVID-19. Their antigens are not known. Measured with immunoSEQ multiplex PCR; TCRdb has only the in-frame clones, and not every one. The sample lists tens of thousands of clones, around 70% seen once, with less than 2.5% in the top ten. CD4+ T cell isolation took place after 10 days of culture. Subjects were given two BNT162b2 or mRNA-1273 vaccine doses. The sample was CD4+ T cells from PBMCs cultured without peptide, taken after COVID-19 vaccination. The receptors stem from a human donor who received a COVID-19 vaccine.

The CDR3 region has the DNA TGCGCCAGCAGTGCAGGACAGGGGAGCTATGGCTACACCTTC. It yields the protein CASSAGQGSYGYTF. V gene TRBV10-2 combines with J gene TRBJ1-2; 9 bases fit TRBD1. The length of the CDR3 is 14 residues. V shed 4 bases and J 4 bases; nucleotides not matched to a gene: 4. Germline CDR1 and CDR2: WSHSY and SAAADI.

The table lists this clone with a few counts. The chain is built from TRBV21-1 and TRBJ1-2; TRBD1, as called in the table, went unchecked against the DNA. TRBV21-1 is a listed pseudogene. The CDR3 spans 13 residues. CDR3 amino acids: CASSKAAGDGYTF. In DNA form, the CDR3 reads TGTGCCAGCAGCAAAGCTGCAGGGGATGGCTACACCTTC.

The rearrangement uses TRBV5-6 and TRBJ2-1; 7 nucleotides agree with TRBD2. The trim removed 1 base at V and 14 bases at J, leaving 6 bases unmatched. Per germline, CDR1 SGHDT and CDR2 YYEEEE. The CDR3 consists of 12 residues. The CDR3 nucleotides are TGTGCCAGCAGCTTGTATAGCGGGTCGAAGTTCTTC. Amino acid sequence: CASSLYSGSKFF.

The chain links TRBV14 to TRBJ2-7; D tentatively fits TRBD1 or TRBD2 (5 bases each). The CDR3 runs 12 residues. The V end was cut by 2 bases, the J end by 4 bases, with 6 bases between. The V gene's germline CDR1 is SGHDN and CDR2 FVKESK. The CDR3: CASSQWGYEQYV. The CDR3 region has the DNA TGTGCCAGCAGCCAATGGGGGTACGAGCAGTACGTC.

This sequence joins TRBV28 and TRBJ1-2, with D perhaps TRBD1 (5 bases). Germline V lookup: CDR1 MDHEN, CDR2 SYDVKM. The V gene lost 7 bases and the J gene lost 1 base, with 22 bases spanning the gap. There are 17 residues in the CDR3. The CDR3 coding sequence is TGTGCCAGCACCCTTGACGCTACAGGAACCTATAACTATGGCTACACCTTC. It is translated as CASTLDATGTYNYGYTF.

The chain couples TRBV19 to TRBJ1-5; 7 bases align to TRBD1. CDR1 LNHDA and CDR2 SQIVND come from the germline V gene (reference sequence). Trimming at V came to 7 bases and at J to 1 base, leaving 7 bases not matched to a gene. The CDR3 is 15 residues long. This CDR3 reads CASTPRGDSNQPQHF. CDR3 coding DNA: TGTGCCAGTACCCCCAGGGGGGACAGCAATCAGCCCCAGCATTTT.

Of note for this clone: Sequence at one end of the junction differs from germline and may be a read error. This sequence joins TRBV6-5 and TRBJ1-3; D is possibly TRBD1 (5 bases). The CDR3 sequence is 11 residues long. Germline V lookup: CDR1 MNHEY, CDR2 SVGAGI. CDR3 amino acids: CASSYMGREDF. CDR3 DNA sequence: TGTGCCAGCAGTTACATGGGCAGGGAGGATTTT.

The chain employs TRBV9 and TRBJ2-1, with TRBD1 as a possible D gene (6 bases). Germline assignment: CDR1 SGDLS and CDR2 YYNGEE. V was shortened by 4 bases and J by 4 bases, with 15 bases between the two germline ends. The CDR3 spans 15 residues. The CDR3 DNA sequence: TGTGCCAGCAGCCCAGTAGGGGGTGAGTACAATGAGCAGTTCTTC. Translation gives CASSPVGGEYNEQFF. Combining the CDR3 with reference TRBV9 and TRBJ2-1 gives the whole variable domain DSGVTQTPKHLITATGQRVTLRCSPRSGDLSVYWYQQSLDQGLQFLIQYYNGEERAKGNILERFSAQQFPDLHSELNLSSLELGDSALYFCASSPVGGEYNEQFFGPGTRLTVL.

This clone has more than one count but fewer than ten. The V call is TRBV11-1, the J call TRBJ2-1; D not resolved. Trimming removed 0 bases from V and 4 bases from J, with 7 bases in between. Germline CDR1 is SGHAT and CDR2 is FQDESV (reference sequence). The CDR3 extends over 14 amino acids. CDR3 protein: CASSLAGGYNEQFF. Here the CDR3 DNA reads TGTGCCAGCAGCTTAGCCGGTGGATACAATGAGCAGTTCTTC.

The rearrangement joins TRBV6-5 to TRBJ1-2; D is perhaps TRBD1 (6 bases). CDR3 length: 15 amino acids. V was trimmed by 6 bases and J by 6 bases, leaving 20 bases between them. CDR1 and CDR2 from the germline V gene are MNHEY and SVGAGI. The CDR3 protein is CASRVTRGRTDGYTF. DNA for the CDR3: TGTGCCAGCAGAGTTACAAGAGGGAGGACAGATGGCTACACCTTC.

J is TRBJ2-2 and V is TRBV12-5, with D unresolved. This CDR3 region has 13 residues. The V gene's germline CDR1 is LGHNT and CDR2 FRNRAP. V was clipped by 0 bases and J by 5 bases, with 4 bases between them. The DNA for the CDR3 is TGTGCTAGTGGTTTGGTCGGGACCGGGGAGCTGTTTTTT. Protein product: CASGLVGTGELFF.

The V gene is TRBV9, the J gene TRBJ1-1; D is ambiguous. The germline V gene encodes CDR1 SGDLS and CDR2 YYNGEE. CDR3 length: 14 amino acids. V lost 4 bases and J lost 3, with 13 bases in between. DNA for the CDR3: TGTGCCAGCAGCCTCCGGACCCAGGACACTGAAGCTTTCTTT. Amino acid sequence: CASSLRTQDTEAFF.

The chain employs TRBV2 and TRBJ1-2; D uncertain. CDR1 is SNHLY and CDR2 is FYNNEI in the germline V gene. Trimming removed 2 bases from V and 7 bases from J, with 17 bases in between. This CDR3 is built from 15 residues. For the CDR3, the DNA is TGTGCCAGCAGTGAAAACGGCCCCGAGGTCTCTGGCTACACCTTC. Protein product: CASSENGPEVSGYTF.

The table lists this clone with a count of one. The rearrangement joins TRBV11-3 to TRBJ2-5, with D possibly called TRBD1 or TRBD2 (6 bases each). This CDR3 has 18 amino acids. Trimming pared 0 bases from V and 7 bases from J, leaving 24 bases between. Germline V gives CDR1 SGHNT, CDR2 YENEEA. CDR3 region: CASSLDPLETGGQGTQYF. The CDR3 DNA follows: TGTGCCAGCAGCTTAGATCCGTTAGAAACTGGGGGGCAGGGGACCCAGTACTTC.

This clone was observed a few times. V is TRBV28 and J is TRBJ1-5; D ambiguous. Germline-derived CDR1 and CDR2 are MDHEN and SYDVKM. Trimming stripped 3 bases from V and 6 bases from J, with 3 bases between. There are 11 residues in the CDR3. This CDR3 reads CASSFRQPQHF. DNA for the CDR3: TGTGCCAGCAGTTTCCGTCAGCCCCAGCATTTT.

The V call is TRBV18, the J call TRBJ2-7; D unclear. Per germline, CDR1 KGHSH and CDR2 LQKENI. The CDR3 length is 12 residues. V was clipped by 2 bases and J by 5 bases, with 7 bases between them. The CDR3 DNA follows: TGTGCCAGCTCACCAGGTGGGGACGAGCAGTACGTC. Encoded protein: CASSPGGDEQYV.

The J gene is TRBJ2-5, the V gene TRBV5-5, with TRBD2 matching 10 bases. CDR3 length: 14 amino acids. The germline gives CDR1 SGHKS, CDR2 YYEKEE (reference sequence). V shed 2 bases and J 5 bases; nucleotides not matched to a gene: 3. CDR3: CASSFSSGGETQYF. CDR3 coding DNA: TGTGCCAGCAGCTTCTCTAGCGGGGGCGAGACCCAGTACTTC.

The CDR3 sequence is CAWSVGGARSPLHF. CDR3 nucleotide sequence: TGTGCCTGGAGTGTAGGGGGGGCGCGGTCACCCCTCCACTTT. The chain is built from TRBV30 and TRBJ1-6, with D maybe TRBD1 (6 bases). Germline V gene lookup returns CDR1 GTSNPN and CDR2 SVGIG (reference sequence). Trimming shortened V by 0 bases and J by 10 bases, and 13 bases separated the two germline ends. The CDR3 length is 14 residues.

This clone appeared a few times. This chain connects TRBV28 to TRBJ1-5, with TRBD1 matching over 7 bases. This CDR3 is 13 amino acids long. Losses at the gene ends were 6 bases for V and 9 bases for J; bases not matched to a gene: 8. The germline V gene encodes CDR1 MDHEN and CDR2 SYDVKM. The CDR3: CASRDRLEPPQHF. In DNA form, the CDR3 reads TGTGCCAGCAGGGACAGGTTAGAACCGCCCCAGCATTTT.

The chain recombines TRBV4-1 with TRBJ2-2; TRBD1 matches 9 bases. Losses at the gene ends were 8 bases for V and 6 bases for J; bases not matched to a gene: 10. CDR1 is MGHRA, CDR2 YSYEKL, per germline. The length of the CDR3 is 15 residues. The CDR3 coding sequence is TGCGCCAGCGGTAGAGACAGGGGGTACGCCGGGGAGCTGTTTTTT. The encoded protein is CASGRDRGYAGELFF.

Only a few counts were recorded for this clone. CDR3 bases: TGTGCCAGCAGAAACGGAGGGTCCGATTCACCCCTCCACTTT. Amino acid sequence: CASRNGGSDSPLHF. V usage is TRBV28 and J usage is TRBJ1-6; no clear D. Germline V gene data show CDR1 as MDHEN and CDR2 as SYDVKM. CDR3 size: 14 residues. Trimming removed 6 bases from V and 8 bases from J, with 14 bases in between.

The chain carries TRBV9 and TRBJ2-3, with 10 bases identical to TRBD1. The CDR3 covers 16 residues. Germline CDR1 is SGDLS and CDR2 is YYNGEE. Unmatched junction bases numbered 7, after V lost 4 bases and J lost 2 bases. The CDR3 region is CASSTGQGVFTDTQYF. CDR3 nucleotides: TGTGCCAGCAGCACAGGACAGGGGGTTTTCACAGATACGCAGTATTTT.

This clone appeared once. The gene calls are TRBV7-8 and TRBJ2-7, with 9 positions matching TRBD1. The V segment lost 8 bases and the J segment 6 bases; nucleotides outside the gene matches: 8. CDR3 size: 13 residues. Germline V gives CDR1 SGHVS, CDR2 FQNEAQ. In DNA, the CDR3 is TGTGCCAGCCAAAAGGACAGGGGCTTCGAGCAGTACGTC. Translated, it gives CASQKDRGFEQYV.

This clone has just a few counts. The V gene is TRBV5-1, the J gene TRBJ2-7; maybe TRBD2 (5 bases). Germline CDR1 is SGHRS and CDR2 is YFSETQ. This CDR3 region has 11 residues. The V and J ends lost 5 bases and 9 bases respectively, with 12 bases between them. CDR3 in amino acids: CASSEGFGQYV. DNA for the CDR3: TGCGCCAGCAGTGAGGGTTTCGGGCAGTACGTC.

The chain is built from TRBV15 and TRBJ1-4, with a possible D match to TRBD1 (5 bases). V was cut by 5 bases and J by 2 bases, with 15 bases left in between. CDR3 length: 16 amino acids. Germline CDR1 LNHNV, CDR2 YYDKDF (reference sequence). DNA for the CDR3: TGTGCCACCAGCGCTCCCCCCGGGGGGACTAATGAAAAACTGTTTTTT. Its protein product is CATSAPPGGTNEKLFF.